One and the same sample provided the 24 T cell receptor beta chains below, sequenced in a study of sequential checkpoint blockade in melanoma. Clones were read by immunoSEQ multiplex PCR, and TCRdb kept only the in-frame ones, dropping some. This table has some 5,000 clones, approximately 24% appearing once. Treatment here: randomized to nivolumab then ipilimumab (arm A) or the reverse (arm B). This material consisted of tumor tissue (inferred from file names), taken from a patient given nivolumab and ipilimumab in sequence. The receptors originated from a human donor with melanoma.

Judged by abundance, this clone is medium-sized (0.01 to 0.1%). The chain is built from TRBV11-3 and TRBJ2-5; 9 bases match TRBD1. Germline V gene sequence: CDR1 SGHNT, CDR2 YENEEA. The CDR3 spans 17 residues. The ends lost 3 bases at V and 5 bases at J; junction bases unmatched: 13. The CDR3 DNA reads as TGTGCCAGCAGCTTGGGTTCTGTGGTACAGGGGGCGGAGACCCAGTACTTC. This codes for CASSLGSVVQGAETQYF.

The sample holds many counts of this clone. The V gene is TRBV11-1, the J gene TRBJ2-7; 9 positions agree with TRBD1. The CDR3 totals 14 residues. Per germline, CDR1 SGHAT and CDR2 FQDESV (reference sequence). The trim removed 5 bases at V and 6 bases at J, leaving 8 bases unmatched. In DNA, the CDR3 is TGTGCCAGCAGCCTTCGGGACAGGGCTCCCGAGCAGTACTTC. Its protein product is CASSLRDRAPEQYF.

This clone has a count of ten or more. V and J are TRBV11-3 and TRBJ1-5, with 10 bases lining up with TRBD1. There are 16 residues in the CDR3. The germline CDR1 and CDR2 sequences are SGHNT and YENEEA. J was trimmed by 3 bases and V by 1 base; bases with no gene match: 3. CDR3 residues: CASSLGTGGVNQPQHF. CDR3 sequence (DNA): TGTGCCAGCAGCTTAGGGACAGGGGGTGTCAATCAGCCCCAGCATTTT.

J is TRBJ2-7 and V is TRBV11-3; D is ambiguous. This CDR3 is 15 amino acids long. The ends were cut back, 2 bases at V and 2 bases at J, with 13 bases in the middle. Germline loops: CDR1 SGHNT, CDR2 YENEEA. CDR3 loop: CASSLYGWAAYEQYF. The CDR3 DNA reads as TGTGCCAGCAGCTTATATGGGTGGGCAGCCTACGAGCAGTACTTC.

The genes are TRBV11-3 and TRBJ2-3, with 8 bases lining up with TRBD2. Germline CDR1 reads SGHNT; CDR2 reads YENEEA. The CDR3 contains 15 residues. The trim removed 2 bases at V and 0 bases at J, leaving 1 base unmatched. CDR3 DNA sequence: TGTGCCAGCAGCTTACCTAGCGGGAGCACAGATACGCAGTATTTT. Translated, it gives CASSLPSGSTDTQYF.

The chain uses TRBV5-1 and TRBJ2-5; perhaps TRBD2 as D (5 bases). This CDR3 is 14 amino acids long. Trimming shortened V by 0 bases and J by 5 bases, and 11 bases separated the two germline ends. Germline CDR1 SGHRS, CDR2 YFSETQ. The CDR3 protein is CASSLDPSGETQYF. CDR3 in DNA: TGCGCCAGCAGCTTGGACCCGTCGGGGGAGACCCAGTACTTC.

The chain is built from TRBV14 and TRBJ1-2; the D gene is possibly TRBD1 (5 bases). This CDR3 has 14 residues. Per germline, CDR1 SGHDN and CDR2 FVKESK. V was clipped by 4 bases and J by 8 bases, with 17 bases between them. The CDR3: CASSPGTFAGGYTF. CDR3 DNA sequence: TGTGCCAGCAGCCCCGGGACCTTCGCGGGAGGCTACACCTTC.

This clone was observed a handful of times. The genes are TRBV11-3 and TRBJ2-2, with 9 nucleotides matching TRBD2. CDR3 length equals 14 residues. Germline V lookup: CDR1 SGHNT, CDR2 YENEEA. J was trimmed by 5 bases and V by 6 bases; bases with no gene match: 4. CDR3 residues: CASSVAGATGELFF. The CDR3 DNA sequence: TGTGCCAGCAGTGTAGCGGGGGCTACCGGGGAGCTGTTTTTT.

The chain is built from TRBV5-1 and TRBJ1-1; D may be TRBD1 (5 bases). The germline V gene encodes CDR1 SGHRS and CDR2 YFSETQ. The CDR3 runs to 15 residues. V gave up 0 bases and J gave up 4 bases, with 13 bases separating them. The chain's CDR3 is CASSLAGGEGTEAFF. The CDR3 nucleotides are TGCGCCAGCAGCTTGGCCGGGGGGGAGGGCACTGAAGCTTTCTTT.

This clone has a handful of counts. DNA for the CDR3: TGTGCCAGCGCCCCTGTGGGGGGGGATACGCAGTATTTT. It codes for CASAPVGGDTQYF. The chain carries TRBV12-5 and TRBJ2-3; 7 bases match TRBD2. This CDR3 region has 13 residues. Germline-derived CDR1 and CDR2 are LGHNT and FRNRAP. Filled out from reference TRBV12-5 and TRBJ2-3, the complete variable domain reads DARVTQTPRHKVTEMGQEVTMRCQPILGHNTVFWYRQTMMQGLELLAYFRNRAPLDDSGMPKDRFSAEMPDATLATLKIQPSEPRDSAVYFCASAPVGGDTQYFGPGTRLTVL.

A few counts support this clone. The genes are TRBV6-8 and TRBJ2-3, with a possible D match to TRBD1 (6 bases). The length of the CDR3 is 16 residues. V was pared by 2 bases and J by 2 bases, with 14 bases between. CDR1 MNHGY and CDR2 SAAAGT come from the germline V gene. DNA of the CDR3: TGTGCCAGCAGTTACCTACCGGGACAATCCACAGATACGCAGTATTTT. Residues: CASSYLPGQSTDTQYF.

The table lists this clone with a few counts. For the CDR3, the DNA is TGTGCCAGCAGCTTACTAGCGGGGGGACTAAGTGAGCAGTTCTTC. Translation: CASSLLAGGLSEQFF. The chain is built from TRBV7-6 and TRBJ2-1, with 11 bases that match TRBD2. Looked up from germline, CDR1 is SGHVS and CDR2 is FNYEAQ. The CDR3 has 15 amino acids. The trim removed 2 bases at V and 9 bases at J, leaving 6 bases unmatched.

By frequency in the sample, this clone is medium-sized. The rearrangement links TRBV6-8 to TRBJ2-7, with a tentative D call TRBD2 (6 bases). CDR1 is MNHGY, CDR2 SAAAGT, per germline. With 4 bases removed from V and 4 bases from J, the gap between germline ends came to 17 bases. CDR3 size: 15 residues. Here the CDR3 reads CASSLRGLGGYEQYF. CDR3 nucleotides: TGTGCCAGCAGTTTGAGGGGACTTGGAGGGTACGAGCAGTACTTC.

This clone has a count of ten or more. The chain combines TRBV6-8 with TRBJ2-3, with 8 nucleotides matching TRBD2. From germline, CDR1 is MNHGY and CDR2 SAAAGT. V dropped 5 bases and J dropped 1; count of bases not matched to a gene: 5. The CDR3 runs 15 residues. The CDR3 spells CASSDGAGGTDTQYF. In DNA, the CDR3 is TGTGCCAGCAGTGACGGAGCGGGGGGCACAGATACGCAGTATTTT.

Judged by abundance, this clone is medium-sized. This chain connects TRBV6-8 to TRBJ2-7; D may be TRBD1 (6 bases). CDR3 length equals 13 residues. Per the germline V gene, CDR1 is MNHGY and CDR2 is SAAAGT. The V end was cut by 7 bases, the J end by 4 bases, with 14 bases between. The CDR3 spells CASTTGNVYEQYF. CDR3 in DNA: TGTGCCAGCACCACAGGGAATGTGTACGAGCAGTACTTC.

The rearrangement links TRBV18 to TRBJ2-1; possible D gene TRBD2, 5 bases. Germline V gives CDR1 KGHSH, CDR2 LQKENI. Trimming left V 2 bases short and J 0 bases short, with 11 bases between. The CDR3 consists of 16 residues. The CDR3 DNA follows: TGTGCCAGCTCACCAAAAGCGGAAAGCTCCTACAATGAGCAGTTCTTC. Its protein product is CASSPKAESSYNEQFF. Full variable domain (rest looked up from reference TRBV18 and TRBJ2-1): NAGVMQNPRHLVRRRGQEARLRCSPMKGHSHVYWYRQLPEEGLKFMVYLQKENIIDESGMPKERFSAEFPKEGPSILRIQQVVRGDSAAYFCASSPKAESSYNEQFFGPGTRLTVL.

The rearrangement uses TRBV6-8 and TRBJ1-1; 7 bases are a match to TRBD1. CDR3 length: 15 residues. CDR1 and CDR2 (germline): MNHGY, SAAAGT. V shed 5 bases and J 9 bases; nucleotides not matched to a gene: 15. The CDR3 protein is CASSPWGGQSGKAFF. For the CDR3, the DNA is TGTGCCAGCAGTCCCTGGGGGGGACAGTCCGGTAAAGCTTTCTTT.

This clone was recorded at least ten times. V is TRBV7-6 and J is TRBJ1-5; 7 bases agree with TRBD1. CDR1 is SGHVS and CDR2 is FNYEAQ in the germline V gene. The CDR3 has 15 residues. Trimming removed 6 bases from V and 4 bases from J; junction bases left unmatched: 9. The CDR3 sequence is CASSDRTGWNQPQHF. Here the CDR3 DNA reads TGTGCCAGCAGTGATAGGACAGGTTGGAATCAGCCCCAGCATTTT.

This clone qualifies as medium-sized. The V gene is TRBV6-8, the J gene TRBJ2-5; D could derive from TRBD1 or TRBD2 (5 bases each). Germline CDR1 is MNHGY and CDR2 is SAAAGT. The V and J ends lost 11 bases and 0 bases respectively, with 13 bases between them. The CDR3 has 13 amino acids. CDR3 region: CASRGRDQETQYF. In DNA, the CDR3 is TGTGCCTCACGGGGCAGGGACCAAGAGACCCAGTACTTC.

CDR3 coding DNA: TGTGCCTGGAGTCCAGGACATATCACCGGGGAGCTGTTTTTT. Protein: CAWSPGHITGELFF. This sequence joins TRBV30 and TRBJ2-2, with D perhaps matching TRBD1 (5 bases). From germline, CDR1 is GTSNPN and CDR2 SVGIG (reference sequence). The CDR3 has 14 amino acids. V dropped 2 bases and J dropped 4 bases, with 11 bases sitting between them.

In its sample, this clone was seen many times. The V gene is TRBV11-3, the J gene TRBJ1-1, with D uncertain. The CDR3 contains 15 residues. V gave up 5 bases and J gave up 5 bases, with 18 bases separating them. The germline gives CDR1 SGHNT, CDR2 YENEEA. CDR3 region: CASSRPENRVTEAFF. The CDR3 DNA is TGTGCCAGCAGCCGCCCCGAAAATCGGGTTACTGAAGCTTTCTTT.

The chain recombines TRBV19 with TRBJ2-1; D is perhaps TRBD1 (6 bases). Deletions cut 3 bases from V and 12 bases from J, with 12 bases between. The germline gives CDR1 LNHDA, CDR2 SQIVND (reference sequence). The CDR3 loop spans 12 amino acids. Here the CDR3 reads CASSIPQGGQFF. As DNA, the CDR3 is TGTGCCAGTAGTATCCCACAGGGCGGGCAGTTCTTC. The variable domain in full, with the rest retrieved from reference TRBV19 and TRBJ2-1, is DGGITQSPKYLFRKEGQNVTLSCEQNLNHDAMYWYRQDPGQGLRLIYYSQIVNDFQKGDIAEGYSVSREKKESFPLTVTSAQKNPTAFYLCASSIPQGGQFFGPGTRLTVL.

The chain joins TRBV5-1 to TRBJ1-2, with 8 bases fitting TRBD1. The germline CDR1 and CDR2 sequences are SGHRS and YFSETQ. Germline trimming cut 0 bases from V and 4 bases from J; bases unmatched to any gene: 5. This CDR3 has 15 amino acids. The DNA for the CDR3 is TGCGCCAGCAGCTTGGACGGACAGGGACGCTATGGCTACACCTTC. Amino acid sequence: CASSLDGQGRYGYTF.

The chain couples TRBV12-1 to TRBJ2-1. TRBV12-1 is a recognized pseudogene. The CDR3 totals 14 residues. The CDR3 DNA reads TGTGCCATCCCGGATGCTCCCTCCTACAATGAGCAGTTCTTC. Encoded protein: CAIPDAPSYNEQFF.